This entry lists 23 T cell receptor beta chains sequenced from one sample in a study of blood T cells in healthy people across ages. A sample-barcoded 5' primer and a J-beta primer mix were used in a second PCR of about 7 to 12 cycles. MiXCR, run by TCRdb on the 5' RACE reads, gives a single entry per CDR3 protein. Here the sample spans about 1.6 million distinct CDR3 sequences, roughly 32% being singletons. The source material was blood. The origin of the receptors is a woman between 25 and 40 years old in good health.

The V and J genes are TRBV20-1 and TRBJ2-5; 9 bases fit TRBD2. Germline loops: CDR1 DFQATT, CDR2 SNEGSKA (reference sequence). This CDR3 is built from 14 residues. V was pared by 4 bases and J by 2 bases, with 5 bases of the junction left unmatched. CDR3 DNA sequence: TGCAGTGCTACCCGAAGCGGGAGGCAAGAGACCCAGTACTTC. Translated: CSATRSGRQETQYF.

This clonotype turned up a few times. This chain's CDR3 is CSAERVSYEQYF. In DNA, the CDR3 is TGCAGTGCTGAGAGGGTATCCTACGAGCAGTACTTC. The chain is built from TRBV20-1 and TRBJ2-7; possibly TRBD2 for D (5 bases). Germline V lookup: CDR1 DFQATT, CDR2 SNEGSKA (reference sequence). CDR3 size: 12 residues. Trimming cost V 5 bases and J 1 base, with 9 bases left between them.

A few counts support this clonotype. CDR3 bases: TGTGCCAGCAGCCCACGGGTAGGGGGCAGTTCCTACAATGAGCAGTTCTTC. Amino acid sequence: CASSPRVGGSSYNEQFF. V usage is TRBV7-9 and J usage is TRBJ2-1; 7 positions match TRBD1. V was pared by 5 bases and J by 1 base, with 11 bases of the junction left unmatched. The CDR3 runs to 17 residues. The V gene's germline CDR1 is SEHNR and CDR2 FQNEAQ (reference sequence).

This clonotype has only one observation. This CDR3 reads CASSLGAWGGPIDTQYF. The CDR3 bases are TGTGCCAGCAGCTTAGGGGCTTGGGGAGGCCCCATAGATACGCAGTATTTT. The chain is built from TRBV7-9 and TRBJ2-3, with D maybe TRBD2 (6 bases). This CDR3 region has 17 residues. The germline V gene has CDR1 SEHNR and CDR2 FQNEAQ (reference sequence). The ends were cut back, 1 base at V and 5 bases at J, with 19 bases in the middle.

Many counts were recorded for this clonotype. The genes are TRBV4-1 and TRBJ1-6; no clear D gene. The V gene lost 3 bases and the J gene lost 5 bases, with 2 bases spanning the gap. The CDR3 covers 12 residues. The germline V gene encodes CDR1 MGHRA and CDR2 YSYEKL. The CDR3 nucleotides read TGCGCCAGCAGCCAGGATAATTCACCCCTCCACTTT. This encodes CASSQDNSPLHF.

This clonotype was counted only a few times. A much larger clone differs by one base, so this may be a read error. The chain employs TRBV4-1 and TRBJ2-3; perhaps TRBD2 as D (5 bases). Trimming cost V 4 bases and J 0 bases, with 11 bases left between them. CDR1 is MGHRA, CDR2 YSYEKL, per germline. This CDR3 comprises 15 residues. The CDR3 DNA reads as TGCGCCAGCAGCCCCGCCCAGCGGAGCACAGATACGCAGTATTTT. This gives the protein CASSPAQRSTDTQYF.

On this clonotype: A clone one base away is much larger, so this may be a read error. CDR3 amino acids: CASRKGMGQAYGYTF. In nucleotides, the CDR3 is TGTGCCAGCAGGAAGGGGATGGGACAGGCATATGGCTACACCTTC. The chain joins TRBV6-6 to TRBJ1-2; 8 nucleotides match TRBD1. V lost 6 bases and J lost 5; bases outside the gene matches: 11. The CDR3 is 15 residues long. Germline V lookup: CDR1 MNHNY, CDR2 SVGAGI (reference sequence).

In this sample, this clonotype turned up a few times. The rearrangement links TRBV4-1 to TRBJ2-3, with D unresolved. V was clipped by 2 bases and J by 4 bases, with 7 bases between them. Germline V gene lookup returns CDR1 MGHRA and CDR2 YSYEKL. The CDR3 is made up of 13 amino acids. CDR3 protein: CASSQPNPDTQYF. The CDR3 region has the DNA TGCGCCAGCAGCCAACCGAACCCAGATACGCAGTATTTT.

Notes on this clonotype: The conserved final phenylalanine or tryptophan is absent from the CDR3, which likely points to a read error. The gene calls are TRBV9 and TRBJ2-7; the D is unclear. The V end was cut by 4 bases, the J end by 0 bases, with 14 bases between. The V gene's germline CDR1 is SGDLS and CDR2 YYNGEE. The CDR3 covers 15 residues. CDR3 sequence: CASSPNVGSSYEQYL. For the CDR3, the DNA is TGTGCCAGCAGCCCAAACGTGGGCAGCTCCTACGAGCAGTACCTC.

The CDR3 sequence is CASSQGTDRVEQPQHF. The CDR3, as DNA: TGCGCCAGCAGCCAAGGGACAGACAGGGTTGAGCAGCCCCAGCATTTT. V is TRBV4-1 and J is TRBJ1-5, with 7 nucleotides matching TRBD1. Germline-derived CDR1 and CDR2 are MGHRA and YSYEKL. V was pared by 1 base and J by 7 bases, with 10 bases of the junction left unmatched. This CDR3 has 16 residues.

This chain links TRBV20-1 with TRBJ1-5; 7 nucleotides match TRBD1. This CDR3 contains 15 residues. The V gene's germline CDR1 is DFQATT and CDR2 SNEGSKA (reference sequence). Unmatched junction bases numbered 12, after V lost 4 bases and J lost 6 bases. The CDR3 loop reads CSATPSTGRIQPQHF. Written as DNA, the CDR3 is TGCAGTGCTACCCCCTCGACAGGGCGGATTCAGCCCCAGCATTTT.

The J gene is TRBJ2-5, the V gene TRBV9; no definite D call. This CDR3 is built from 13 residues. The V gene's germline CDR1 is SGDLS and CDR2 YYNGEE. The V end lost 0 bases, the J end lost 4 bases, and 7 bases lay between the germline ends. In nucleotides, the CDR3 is TGTGCCAGCAGCGTAGAGGAAGGAGAGACCCAGTACTTC. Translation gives CASSVEEGETQYF.

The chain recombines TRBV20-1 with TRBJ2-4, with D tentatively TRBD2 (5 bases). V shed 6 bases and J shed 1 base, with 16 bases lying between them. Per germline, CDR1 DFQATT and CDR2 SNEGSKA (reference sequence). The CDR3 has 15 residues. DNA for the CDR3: TGCAGTGCCGAGGACCTAAAGCGGGCCAAAAACATTCAGTACTTC. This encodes CSAEDLKRAKNIQYF.

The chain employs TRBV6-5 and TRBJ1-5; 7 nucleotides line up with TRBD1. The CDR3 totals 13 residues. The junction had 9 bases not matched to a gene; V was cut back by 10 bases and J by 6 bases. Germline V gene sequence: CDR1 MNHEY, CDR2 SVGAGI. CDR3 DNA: TGTGCCACCGCGACAGGGCTCACTCAGCCCCAGCATTTT. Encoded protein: CATATGLTQPQHF.

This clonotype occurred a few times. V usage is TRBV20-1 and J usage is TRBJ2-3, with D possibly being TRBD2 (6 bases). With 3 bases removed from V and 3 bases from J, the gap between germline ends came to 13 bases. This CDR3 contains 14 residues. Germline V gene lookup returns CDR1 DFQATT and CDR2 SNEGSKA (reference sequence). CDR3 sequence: CSASPGSGTDTQYF. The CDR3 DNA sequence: TGCAGTGCTAGCCCCGGGAGTGGGACAGATACGCAGTATTTT.

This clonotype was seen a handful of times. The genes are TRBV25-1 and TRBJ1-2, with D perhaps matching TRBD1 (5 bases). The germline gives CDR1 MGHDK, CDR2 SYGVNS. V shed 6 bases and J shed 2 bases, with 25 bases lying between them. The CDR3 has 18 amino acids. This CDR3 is CASSPPGRWSEQNYGYTF. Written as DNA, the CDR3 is TGTGCCAGCAGCCCCCCAGGGCGATGGTCGGAGCAAAACTATGGCTACACCTTC.

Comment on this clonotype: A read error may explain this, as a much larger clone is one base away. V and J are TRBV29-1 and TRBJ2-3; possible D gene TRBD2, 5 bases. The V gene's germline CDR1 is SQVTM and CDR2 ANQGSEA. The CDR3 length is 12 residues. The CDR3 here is CGVTRVADTQYF. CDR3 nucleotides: TGCGGCGTAACTAGGGTAGCGGATACGCAGTATTTT.

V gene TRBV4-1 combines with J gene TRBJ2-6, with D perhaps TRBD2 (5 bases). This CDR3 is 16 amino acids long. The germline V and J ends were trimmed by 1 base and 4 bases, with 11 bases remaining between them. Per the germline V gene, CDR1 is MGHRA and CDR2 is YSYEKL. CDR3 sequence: CASSQVGWEGANVLTF. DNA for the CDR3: TGCGCCAGCAGCCAAGTGGGCTGGGAGGGGGCCAACGTCCTGACTTTC.

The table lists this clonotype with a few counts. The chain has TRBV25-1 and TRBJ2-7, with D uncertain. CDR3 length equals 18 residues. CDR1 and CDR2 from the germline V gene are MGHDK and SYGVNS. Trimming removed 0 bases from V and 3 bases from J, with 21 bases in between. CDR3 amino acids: CASSEYPVNVGPYYEQYF. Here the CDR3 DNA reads TGTGCCAGCAGTGAATACCCAGTGAACGTAGGGCCCTACTACGAGCAGTACTTC.

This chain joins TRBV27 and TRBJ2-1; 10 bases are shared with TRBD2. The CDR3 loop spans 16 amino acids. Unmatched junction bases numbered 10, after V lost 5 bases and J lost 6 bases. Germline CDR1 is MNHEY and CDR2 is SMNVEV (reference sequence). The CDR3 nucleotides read TGTGCCAGCAGTCCCTCCCCCAGCGGGGGGGCCAATGAGCAGTTCTTC. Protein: CASSPSPSGGANEQFF.

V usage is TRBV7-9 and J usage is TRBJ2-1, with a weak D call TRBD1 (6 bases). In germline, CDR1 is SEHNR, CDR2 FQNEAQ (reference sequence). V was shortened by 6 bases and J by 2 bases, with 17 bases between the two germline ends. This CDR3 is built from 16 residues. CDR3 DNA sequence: TGTGCCAGCAGATCATTGGGGGCCGTCGCCTACAATGAGCAGTTCTTC. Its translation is CASRSLGAVAYNEQFF.

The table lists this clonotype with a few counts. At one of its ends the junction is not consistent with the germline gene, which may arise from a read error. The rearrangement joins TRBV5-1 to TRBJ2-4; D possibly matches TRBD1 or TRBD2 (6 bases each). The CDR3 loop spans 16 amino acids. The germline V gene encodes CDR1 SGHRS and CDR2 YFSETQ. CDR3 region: CASSPLRGVAKNTQYF. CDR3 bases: TGCGCCAGCAGCCCTCTAAGGGGGGTAGCCAAAAACACTCAGTACTTC.

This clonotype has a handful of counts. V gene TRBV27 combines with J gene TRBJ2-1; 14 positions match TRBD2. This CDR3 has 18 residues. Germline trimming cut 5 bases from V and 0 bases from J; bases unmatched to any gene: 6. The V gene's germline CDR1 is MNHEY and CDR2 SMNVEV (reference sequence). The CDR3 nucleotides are TGTGCCAGCAGTCCATGGACTAGCGGGGGGAGCTCCTACAATGAGCAGTTCTTC. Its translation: CASSPWTSGGSSYNEQFF.